Shown below are 18 T cell receptor beta chains from a single sample sequenced in a study of neurological immune-mediated disorders (dated by TCRdb to 2018 to 2020). The method was 5' RACE. The sequencing machine was an Illumina HiSeq 2500. The public reads were reanalyzed by TCRdb: fastp trimming at Q25, MiXCR alignment, in-frame beta chains only. Identical CDR3 proteins give one entry, which carries the most common genes and DNA. This sample gives 40,000 to 45,000 distinct CDR3 sequences in total; around 6% of them show up just once. The ten largest clones add up to around 0.57% of the sample. Sequencing was performed on CD4+ T cells from blood. The receptors here all came from a woman aged 40 to 50 in good health.

Many counts were recorded for this clonotype. The chain combines TRBV20-1 with TRBJ2-5; 13 nucleotides match TRBD2. CDR3 length: 15 residues. Germline V gene lookup returns CDR1 DFQATT and CDR2 SNEGSKA (reference sequence). The J segment lost 4 bases and the V segment lost 6 bases, leaving 8 bases of the junction unmatched. The CDR3 DNA reads TGCAGTGCAACTACTAGCGGGAGGGCCCCAGAGACCCAGTACTTC. Translated, it gives CSATTSGRAPETQYF.

This clonotype was observed many times. The CDR3 region has the DNA TGCAGCGTTAGGTTTCTCGTCCAGGATGAGCAGTTCTTC. Translating gives CSVRFLVQDEQFF. The J gene is TRBJ2-1, the V gene TRBV29-1, with D hard to call. Trimming left V 5 bases short and J 8 bases short, with 16 bases between. The length of the CDR3 is 13 residues. The germline V gene has CDR1 SQVTM and CDR2 ANQGSEA.

The table lists this clonotype with a few counts. V and J are TRBV19 and TRBJ1-1; maybe TRBD1 (6 bases). Trimming removed 5 bases from V and 1 base from J, with 11 bases in between. Germline V CDR1 and CDR2: LNHDA, SQIVND (reference sequence). There are 14 residues in the CDR3. DNA of the CDR3: TGTGCCAGTAGTTTGTCGGGACAGAACACTGAAGCTTTCTTT. Protein product: CASSLSGQNTEAFF. Complete variable domain (other parts from reference TRBV19 and TRBJ1-1): DGGITQSPKYLFRKEGQNVTLSCEQNLNHDAMYWYRQDPGQGLRLIYYSQIVNDFQKGDIAEGYSVSREKKESFPLTVTSAQKNPTAFYLCASSLSGQNTEAFFGQGTRLTVV.

This clonotype was found many times. The chain employs TRBV3-1 and TRBJ1-1; no firm D call. CDR1 is LGHDT, CDR2 YNNKEL, per germline (reference sequence). V was cut by 2 bases and J by 4 bases, with 8 bases left in between. This CDR3 spans 13 amino acids. The CDR3: CASSQLPGTEAFF. DNA of the CDR3: TGTGCCAGCAGCCAACTCCCGGGCACTGAAGCTTTCTTT.

This clonotype was found many times. This chain connects TRBV29-1 to TRBJ1-1; D not certain. V gave up 2 bases and J gave up 5 bases, with 15 bases separating them. CDR1 and CDR2 from the germline V gene are SQVTM and ANQGSEA. This CDR3 comprises 14 residues. CDR3 region: CSVERSWVLTEAFF. CDR3 nucleotides: TGCAGCGTTGAAAGGTCCTGGGTGTTGACTGAAGCTTTCTTT.

This clonotype was counted many times. The V call is TRBV7-2, the J call TRBJ2-1; D tentatively fits TRBD1 or TRBD2 (6 bases each). V lost 5 bases to trimming and J lost 5 bases, with 19 bases between them. There are 16 residues in the CDR3. Germline V gene data show CDR1 as SGHTA and CDR2 as FQGNSA. CDR3 DNA: TGTGCCAGCAGCCTAGGGGGGCGACGGAGCCACAATGAGCAGTTCTTC. It encodes CASSLGGRRSHNEQFF.

As DNA, the CDR3 is TGTGCCAGCACCACTGGAGCGGGGGGTCCTATAAACGAGCAGTACTTC. It is translated as CASTTGAGGPINEQYF. The J gene is TRBJ2-7, the V gene TRBV6-6; 9 bases fit TRBD2. V lost 7 bases and J lost 5; bases outside the gene matches: 15. This CDR3 has 16 residues. Germline CDR1 is MNHNY and CDR2 is SVGAGI (reference sequence).

This clonotype appeared many times. The chain recombines TRBV18 with TRBJ1-3; unclear D gene. Germline lookup yields CDR1 KGHSH and CDR2 LQKENI. The CDR3 loop spans 12 amino acids. V gave up 1 base and J gave up 8 bases, with 6 bases separating them. The CDR3, as DNA: TGTGCCAGCTCACCACATGGGGACACCATATATTTT. Translated: CASSPHGDTIYF.

This clonotype was observed at least ten times. The chain couples TRBV12-3 or TRBV12-4 to TRBJ2-7; 9 bases are shared with TRBD1. This CDR3 has 16 residues. The ends lost 7 bases at V and 5 bases at J; junction bases unmatched: 15. For the CDR3, the DNA is TGTGCCAGCACCTTAGACACGACAGGGGGGGTCGACGAGCAGTACTTC. Protein: CASTLDTTGGVDEQYF.

There are many counts of this clonotype. The chain employs TRBV20-1 and TRBJ2-1, with TRBD2 matching 7 bases. Germline trimming cut 3 bases from V and 0 bases from J; bases unmatched to any gene: 2. Germline-derived CDR1 and CDR2 are DFQATT and SNEGSKA (reference sequence). The CDR3 consists of 14 residues. CDR3: CSASRGVSYNEQFF. The DNA of the CDR3 is TGCAGTGCTAGTCGGGGGGTCTCCTACAATGAGCAGTTCTTC.

This clonotype was detected many times. The chain recombines TRBV25-1 with TRBJ2-7; D perhaps matches TRBD2 (6 bases). V gave up 4 bases and J gave up 3 bases, with 10 bases separating them. The germline V gene encodes CDR1 MGHDK and CDR2 SYGVNS. This CDR3 region has 13 residues. CDR3 coding DNA: TGTGCCAGCAGTGGGGGGGACGTCTACGAGCAGTACTTC. It is translated as CASSGGDVYEQYF.

With respect to this clonotype: This may be a read error: a much more frequent sequence differs by one nucleotide. The chain has TRBV7-2 and TRBJ2-5; TRBD1 agrees at 8 bases. This CDR3 spans 14 amino acids. CDR1 is SGHTA and CDR2 is FQGNSA in the germline V gene. The CDR3 reads CASSAGGREENQYF. The CDR3 coding sequence is TGTGCCAGCAGCGCAGGGGGCAGGGAGGAGAACCAGTACTTC.

This clonotype was seen repeatedly, ten times or more. The rearrangement uses TRBV6-5 and TRBJ2-7, with 7 positions matching TRBD1. Germline V gene data show CDR1 as MNHEY and CDR2 as SVGAGI. There are 13 residues in the CDR3. The V gene end was trimmed by 6 bases and the J gene end by 4 bases; junction bases not matched to a gene: 6. In DNA form, the CDR3 reads TGTGCCAGCAGAGCAGGGGGTCGATACGAGCAGTACTTC. Its protein product is CASRAGGRYEQYF.

In this sample, this clonotype turned up many times. This chain links TRBV12-3 or TRBV12-4 with TRBJ2-2, with a tentative D call TRBD2 (5 bases). V was shortened by 6 bases and J by 8 bases, with 10 bases between the two germline ends. This CDR3 region has 12 residues. DNA of the CDR3: TGTGCCAGCAGCCCCGGGGTAGGGGAGCTGTTTTTT. This gives the protein CASSPGVGELFF.

This clonotype came up many times. The rearrangement uses TRBV5-1 and TRBJ2-5; 12 bases are shared with TRBD2. There are 15 residues in the CDR3. The J segment lost 7 bases and the V segment lost 6 bases, leaving 10 bases of the junction unmatched. Germline V lookup: CDR1 SGHRS, CDR2 YFSETQ. CDR3 residues: CASNRLAGVLVTQYF. CDR3 nucleotides: TGCGCCAGCAACCGACTAGCGGGAGTGCTCGTGACCCAGTACTTC.

This clonotype was observed many times. The chain carries TRBV20-1 and TRBJ2-5; D uncertain. Germline-derived CDR1 and CDR2 are DFQATT and SNEGSKA (reference sequence). Trimming removed 0 bases from V and 1 base from J, with 15 bases in between. This CDR3 contains 16 residues. The CDR3, as DNA: TGCAGTGCTAGAGAAGCCCCCTCAGCGCCCCAAGAGACCCAGTACTTC. Protein sequence: CSAREAPSAPQETQYF.

This clonotype was observed at least ten times. The chain carries TRBV5-1 and TRBJ2-5; 12 bases agree with TRBD1. Germline loops: CDR1 SGHRS, CDR2 YFSETQ. Unmatched junction bases numbered 6, after V lost 2 bases and J lost 4 bases. The CDR3 consists of 16 residues. This CDR3 is CASSLPGQGAGETQYF. The CDR3 nucleotides are TGCGCCAGCAGCTTACCGGGACAGGGGGCTGGAGAGACCCAGTACTTC.

This clonotype has at least ten counts. V is TRBV9 and J is TRBJ2-1; TRBD2 matches 11 bases. The trim removed 2 bases at V and 9 bases at J, leaving 10 bases unmatched. The CDR3 is 16 amino acids. CDR1 and CDR2 from the germline V gene are SGDLS and YYNGEE. CDR3 coding DNA: TGTGCCAGCAGCGTCCATACCTCACTAGCGGGAGCTGAGCAGTTCTTC. Protein: CASSVHTSLAGAEQFF.